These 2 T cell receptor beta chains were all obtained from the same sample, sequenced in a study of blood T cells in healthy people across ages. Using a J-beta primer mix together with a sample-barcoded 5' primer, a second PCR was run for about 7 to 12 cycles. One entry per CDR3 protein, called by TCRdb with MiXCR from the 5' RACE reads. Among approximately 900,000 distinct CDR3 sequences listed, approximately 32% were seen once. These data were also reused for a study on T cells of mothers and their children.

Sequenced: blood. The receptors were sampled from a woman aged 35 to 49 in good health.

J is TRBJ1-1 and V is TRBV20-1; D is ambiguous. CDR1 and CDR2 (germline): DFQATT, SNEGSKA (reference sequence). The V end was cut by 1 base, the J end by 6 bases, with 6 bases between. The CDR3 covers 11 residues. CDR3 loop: CSARGTAEAFF. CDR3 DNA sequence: TGCAGTGCTAGAGGAACAGCTGAAGCTTTCTTT.

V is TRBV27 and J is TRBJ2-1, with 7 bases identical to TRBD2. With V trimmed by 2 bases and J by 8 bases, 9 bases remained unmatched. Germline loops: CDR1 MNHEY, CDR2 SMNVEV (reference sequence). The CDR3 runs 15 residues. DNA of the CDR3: TGTGCCAGCAGTTTAGGGGGGGGAACTTACGATGAGCAGTTCTTC. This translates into CASSLGGGTYDEQFF.